This T cell receptor (beta chain) is drawn from a study of precursors of human CD4 cytotoxic T cells. The study's findings and limits: IL-7Rhigh and IL-7R- TEMRA repertoires were less diverse and more expanded than TCM or TEM.

Four sorted CD4+ memory subsets, central memory, effector memory, IL-7R-high TEMRA and IL-7R-negative TEMRA, were UMI-sequenced. The germline CDR1 and CDR2 sequences are KGHSH and LQKENI. V lost 3 bases and J lost 3, with 11 bases in between. The CDR3 spans 14 residues. This clonotype is hyperexpanded. What it binds is unknown. TCRdb reanalysed the reads using MiXCR and keeps one entry per CDR3 protein. There are about 490 distinct CDR3 sequences in the sample; around a fifth occur only once, and 20% to 25% lies in the top ten. The chain recombines TRBV18 with TRBJ1-1; D is unclear. This clonotype was obtained from a human donor in good health. Material: memory CD4+ T cells from blood (PBMCs). CDR3 sequence (DNA): TGTGCCAGCTCACCCGCCCGGGGATACACTGAAGCTTTCTTT. It is translated as CASSPARGYTEAFF.